This TCR beta chain was profiled in a study of vaccination effects on CD4 cells after COVID-19. Regarding the study as a whole: Marked clonal contraction of both clone types appeared late after vaccination.

Sequenced by immunoSEQ multiplex PCR; TCRdb stores in-frame clones only, minus some. This sample has about 52,000 clones, with just under 80% found just once. As regards this clone: The target antigen is unknown.

Antigen-specific CD4+ T cells expanded by the ViraFEST assay with viral peptide pools were then sequenced. Cells that had been cultured for less than eleven days were the source of isolated CD4+ T cells. Vaccinated recipients, who were negative for nucleocapsid antibodies, had no history of SARS-CoV-2 infection. This TCR came from a human donor who received a COVID-19 vaccine. The sequenced sample was CD4+ T cells from PBMCs cultured with HCoV-OC43 spike peptides, obtained before COVID-19 vaccination. The subset denotes: HCoV-OC43 spike overlapping peptide pool stimulation.

The DNA of the CDR3 is TGCGCCAGCAGCCCGACTAGCGGGGTGAACACCGGGGAGCTGTTTTTT. Protein sequence: CASSPTSGVNTGELFF. The chain combines TRBV5-1 with TRBJ2-2; 11 bases are a match to TRBD2. V lost 4 bases, J lost 1 base, and 3 bases stayed unmatched. This CDR3 is built from 16 residues. From germline, CDR1 is SGHRS and CDR2 YFSETQ.